The rows below give T cell receptor beta chains drawn from one sample of a study of vaccination and CD4 T cells after COVID-19. One entry per CDR3 protein, called by TCRdb with MiXCR from the PCR reads. The repertoire holds fewer than 11,000 distinct CDR3 sequences, with approximately 60% as singletons. Antigen specificity for these receptors is unknown. The sample taken for sequencing was CD4+ T cells from blood, cultured in vitro. These receptors all come from a human donor who had recovered from COVID-19. Both conserved end residues are part of each CDR3. The D gene is left open where the match is weak. Size tells how often a clone was seen (once, few, many) or the class of an expanded clone, and some rows leave it out.

>.|TRBV12-3/TRBV12-4|.|TRBJ1-5
CASSWTGTPHQPQHF
TGTGCCAGCAGTTGGACCGGGACACCTCATCAGCCCCAGCATTTT
>TRBD2|TRBV7-3|.|TRBJ2-1
CASSLGRLAKSSYNEQFF
TGTGCCAGCAGCTTAGGCAGACTAGCGAAGAGCTCCTACAATGAGCAGTTCTTC
>.|TRBV20-1|.|TRBJ1-1
CSARARGGLAFF
TGCAGTGCTAGGGCCCGCGGGGGGCTCGCTTTCTTT
>TRBD2|TRBV7-3|few|TRBJ2-1
CASSLIAGVLYNEQFF
TGTGCCAGCAGCTTGATAGCGGGAGTTCTCTACAATGAGCAGTTCTTC
>TRBD1|TRBV6-1|.|TRBJ1-3
CASSVDRTSGNTIYF
TGTGCCAGCAGTGTGGACAGGACCTCTGGAAACACCATATATTTT
>TRBD1|TRBV20-1|few|TRBJ1-1
CSARPRQGTNTEAFF
TGCAGTGCTAGGCCCCGACAGGGAACGAACACTGAAGCTTTCTTT
>.|TRBV11-3|.|TRBJ1-6
CASSLYSRSDSPLHF
TGTGCCAGCAGCTTATACTCTCGGAGTGATTCACCCCTCCACTTT
>.|TRBV12-3/TRBV12-4|.|TRBJ1-2
CASSLGRNFYGYTF
TGTGCCAGCAGTTTGGGTCGGAATTTCTATGGCTACACCTTC
>TRBD2|TRBV20-1|.|TRBJ2-3
CSASSLRGGGTTDTQYF
TGCAGTGCTAGCTCCCTTAGAGGCGGGGGGACGACAGATACGCAGTATTTT
>TRBD1|TRBV19|few|TRBJ2-7
CASSMFDRDEQYF
TGTGCCAGTAGTATGTTTGACAGGGACGAGCAGTACTTC
>.|TRBV6-2/TRBV6-3|.|TRBJ1-5
CASSPFTGWAQHF
TGTGCCAGCAGTCCTTTTACAGGATGGGCCCAGCATTTT
>.|TRBV12-3/TRBV12-4|few|TRBJ2-7
CASSLGGGGEQYF
TGTGCCAGCAGTTTGGGGGGCGGCGGGGAGCAGTACTTC
>TRBD1|TRBV9|.|TRBJ1-6
CASTSQGIGSPLHF
TGTGCCAGCACCTCACAGGGGATTGGGTCACCCCTCCACTTT
>.|TRBV6-1|few|TRBJ1-2
CASSVREGDYTF
TGTGCCAGCAGTGTCAGGGAGGGTGACTACACCTTC
>.|TRBV6-1|.|TRBJ1-1
CASHRALNTEAFF
TGTGCCAGCCACAGGGCTCTGAACACTGAAGCTTTCTTT
>.|TRBV19|.|TRBJ1-1
CASSIGVTTMNTEAFF
TGTGCCAGTAGTATAGGGGTCACAACCATGAACACTGAAGCTTTCTTT
>TRBD1|TRBV5-1|.|TRBJ2-5
CASRPRTGRETQYF
TGCGCCAGCAGGCCCCGGACAGGCAGGGAGACCCAGTACTTC
>.|TRBV6-2/TRBV6-3|.|TRBJ1-5
CASSSRGYSNQPQHF
TGTGCCAGCAGTTCAAGAGGTTATAGCAATCAGCCCCAGCATTTT
>.|TRBV28|once|TRBJ1-5
CASSGGSGRRQLQHF
TGTGCCAGCAGTGGTGGTAGCGGGCGACGACAGCTCCAGCATTTT
>.|TRBV5-1|.|TRBJ1-6
CASSLVEDNSPLHF
TGCGCCAGCAGCTTGGTGGAGGATAATTCACCCCTCCACTTT
>.|TRBV6-1|.|TRBJ2-2
CASKQGLGAIGELFF
TGTGCCAGCAAACAGGGACTGGGCGCGATCGGGGAGCTGTTTTTT
>TRBD1|TRBV27|.|TRBJ1-5
CASSPDRAQPQHF
TGTGCCAGCAGTCCGGACAGGGCGCAGCCCCAGCATTTT
>.|TRBV11-2|.|TRBJ2-3
CASSKHRGPTDTQYF
TGTGCCAGCAGCAAACACCGAGGACCCACAGATACGCAGTATTTT
>TRBD2|TRBV20-1|.|TRBJ2-2
CSARVEASGTKNGELFF
TGCAGTGCTAGAGTCGAGGCTAGCGGGACGAAGAACGGGGAGCTGTTTTTT
>.|TRBV6-1|.|TRBJ1-5
CASSEAQYQPQHF
TGTGCCAGCAGTGAAGCACAGTATCAGCCCCAGCATTTT
>TRBD1|TRBV2|.|TRBJ2-1
CASSEFIAGQGASDYNEQFF
TGTGCCAGCAGTGAGTTCATTGCGGGACAGGGGGCTTCGGACTACAATGAGCAGTTCTTC
>TRBD2|TRBV20-1|few|TRBJ2-1
CSARDLAGGPGNEQFF
TGCAGTGCTAGAGATCTCGCGGGAGGCCCGGGGAATGAGCAGTTCTTC
>TRBD1|TRBV6-1|.|TRBJ1-3
CASCFDRDSGNTIYF
TGTGCCAGCTGCTTTGACAGGGACTCTGGAAACACCATATATTTT
>TRBD2|TRBV10-1|.|TRBJ2-1
CASSEGGGRNNEQFF
TGCGCCAGCAGTGAGGGGGGCGGGAGGAACAATGAGCAGTTCTTC